This T cell receptor beta chain originates from a study of control samples from healthy donors and cancer patients (TCRdb year 2020). This clone occurred once. It lacks a known antigen. There are no base qualities to consult, and no much larger clone falls within one base. The CDR1 and CDR2 encoded by the germline V gene are SGHRS and YFSETQ. From the cysteine up to the phenylalanine, the CDR3 has a length of 15 residues. Of all the DNA, just the CDR3 is kept, 45 bases in frame from base 1. Trimming takes 2 bases from V and 2 bases from J, and the germline ends sit 13 bases apart. To prepare the library, the immunoSEQ multiplex PCR assay was applied. The table was pulled from immuneACCESS by TCRdb, which kept in-frame rearrangements only. Such tables lose some clones; where checked, under half of the loss comes from unresolved V genes, and the rest has no known cause. The sample records about 120,000 clones, 85% to 90% of which are singletons. About 2.5% of the sample belongs to the ten largest clones.

This chain is built from TRBV5-1 and TRBJ1-1; the best D guess is TRBD1, with 6 bases matching. The material sequenced was blood. This clonotype was sampled from a woman in her seventies in good health. The nucleotides read TGCGCCAGCAGCTTTCTCCCGACAGGAAACACTGAAGCTTTCTTT. Translated, this is CASSFLPTGNTEAFF.